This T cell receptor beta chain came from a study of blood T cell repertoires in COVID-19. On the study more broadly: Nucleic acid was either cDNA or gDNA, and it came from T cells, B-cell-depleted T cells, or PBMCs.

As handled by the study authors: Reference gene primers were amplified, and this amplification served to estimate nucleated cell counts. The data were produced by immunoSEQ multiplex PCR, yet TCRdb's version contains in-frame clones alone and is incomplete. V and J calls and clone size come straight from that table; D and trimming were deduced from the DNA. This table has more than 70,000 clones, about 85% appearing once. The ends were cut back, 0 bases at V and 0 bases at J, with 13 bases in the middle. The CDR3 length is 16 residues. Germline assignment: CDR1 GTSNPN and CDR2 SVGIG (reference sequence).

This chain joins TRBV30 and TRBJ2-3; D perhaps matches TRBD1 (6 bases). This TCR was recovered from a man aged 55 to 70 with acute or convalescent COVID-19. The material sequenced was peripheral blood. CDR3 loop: CAWSVRGGRSTDTQYF. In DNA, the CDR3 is TGTGCCTGGAGTGTACGAGGGGGAAGGAGCACAGATACGCAGTATTTT.